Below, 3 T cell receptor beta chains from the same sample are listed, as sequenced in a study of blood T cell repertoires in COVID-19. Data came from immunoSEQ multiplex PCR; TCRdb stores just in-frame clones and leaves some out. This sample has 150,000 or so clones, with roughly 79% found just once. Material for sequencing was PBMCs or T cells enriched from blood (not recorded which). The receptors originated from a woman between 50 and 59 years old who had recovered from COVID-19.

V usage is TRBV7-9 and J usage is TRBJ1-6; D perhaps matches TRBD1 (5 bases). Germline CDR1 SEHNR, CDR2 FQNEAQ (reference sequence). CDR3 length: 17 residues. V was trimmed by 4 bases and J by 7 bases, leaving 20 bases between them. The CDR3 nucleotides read TGTGCCAGCAGCTCCCACCTCGGCGGGGAGGGGAATTCACCCCTCCACTTT. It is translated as CASSSHLGGEGNSPLHF.

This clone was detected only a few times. CDR3 sequence (DNA): TGTGCCAGCAGTTTAAGGTACGGCGGGAACGCTTTCTTT. Protein: CASSLRYGGNAFF. This sequence joins TRBV27 and TRBJ1-1; D unclear. Trimming stripped 2 bases from V and 11 bases from J, with 15 bases between. The CDR3 is 13 amino acids. The germline gives CDR1 MNHEY, CDR2 SMNVEV (reference sequence).

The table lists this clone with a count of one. In DNA form, the CDR3 reads TGTGCCAGCAGCTTAGAACGCCTTGAGGACGAGCAGTACTTC. It is translated as CASSLERLEDEQYF. The genes are TRBV7-6 and TRBJ2-7; D is unclear. The germline gives CDR1 SGHVS, CDR2 FNYEAQ. With 1 base removed from V and 5 bases from J, the gap between germline ends came to 12 bases. The CDR3 is made up of 14 amino acids.